This is a list of T cell receptor beta chains from one sample in a study of sequential checkpoint blockade in melanoma. TCRdb's table, derived via immunoSEQ multiplex PCR, lists solely in-frame clones and lacks some. The profile shows some 1,400 clones, about a fifth of them singletons. Source: tumor tissue (inferred from file names), taken from a patient given nivolumab and ipilimumab in sequence. These receptor sequences come from a human donor with melanoma. The CDR3 runs from the conserved cysteine through the conserved F or W. The order of the fields is V gene, D gene, CDR3 length, clone size, J gene, CDR3 protein, CDR3 DNA. D genes are given only for firm matches. The size field is filled for only some rows; it gives once, few, many or a size class.

>TRBV10-2|-|13|-|TRBJ1-1
CASSVVMNTEAFF
TGCGCCAGCAGTGTAGTTATGAACACTGAAGCTTTCTTT
>TRBV11-3|TRBD2|16|medium-sized|TRBJ2-7
CASSHEVGTSGNEQYF
TGTGCCAGCAGCCATGAAGTGGGGACTAGCGGGAACGAGCAGTACTTC
>TRBV6-8|TRBD2|18|few|TRBJ2-3
CASSSGTSGSIGTDTQYF
TGTGCCAGCAGCTCCGGGACTAGCGGGAGTATTGGTACAGATACGCAGTATTTT
>TRBV6-8|-|14|-|TRBJ2-7
CASSYSPSTSEQYF
TGTGCCAGCAGTTACTCACCTAGCACCTCCGAGCAGTACTTC
>TRBV7-1|-|13|medium-sized|TRBJ1-1
CASSFGLNTEAFF
TGTGCCAGCAGCTTCGGACTTAACACTGAAGCTTTCTTT
>TRBV12-5|TRBD1|14|few|TRBJ2-1
CATLSLTGAGEQFF
TGTGCCACCCTTTCCCTCACAGGGGCGGGTGAGCAGTTCTTC
>TRBV11-3|-|14|medium-sized|TRBJ2-7
CASSLVSERYEQYF
TGTGCCAGCAGCTTAGTGTCAGAGAGATACGAGCAGTACTTC
>TRBV11-3|TRBD1|18|medium-sized|TRBJ1-2
CASSQGDQQGARPYGYTF
TGTGCCAGCAGCCAAGGAGACCAACAGGGGGCGCGTCCCTATGGCTACACCTTC
>TRBV23-1|-|17|medium-sized|TRBJ2-7
CASSQVAQAPLGYEQYF
TGCGCCAGCAGCCAAGTTGCACAGGCTCCTCTCGGCTACGAGCAGTACTTC
>TRBV18|-|15|-|TRBJ1-5
CASSDGRESNQPQHF
TGTGCCAGCTCAGACGGCCGGGAGAGCAATCAGCCCCAGCATTTT
>TRBV11-3|TRBD1|14|medium-sized|TRBJ2-7
CASSLWTGGSEQYF
TGTGCCAGCAGCTTATGGACAGGGGGGAGCGAGCAGTACTTC
>TRBV6-8|TRBD2|13|few|TRBJ2-1
CASTTSGSNEQFF
TGTGCCAGCACGACTAGCGGGAGCAATGAGCAGTTCTTC
>TRBV6-8|TRBD2|13|-|TRBJ2-7
CASSYSAGERQYF
TGTGCCAGCAGTTACTCCGCGGGAGAGAGGCAGTACTTC
>TRBV6-8|-|17|few|TRBJ2-5
CASSYSLVGEGLETQYF
TGTGCCAGCAGTTACTCGCTGGTGGGAGAGGGGTTGGAGACCCAGTACTTC